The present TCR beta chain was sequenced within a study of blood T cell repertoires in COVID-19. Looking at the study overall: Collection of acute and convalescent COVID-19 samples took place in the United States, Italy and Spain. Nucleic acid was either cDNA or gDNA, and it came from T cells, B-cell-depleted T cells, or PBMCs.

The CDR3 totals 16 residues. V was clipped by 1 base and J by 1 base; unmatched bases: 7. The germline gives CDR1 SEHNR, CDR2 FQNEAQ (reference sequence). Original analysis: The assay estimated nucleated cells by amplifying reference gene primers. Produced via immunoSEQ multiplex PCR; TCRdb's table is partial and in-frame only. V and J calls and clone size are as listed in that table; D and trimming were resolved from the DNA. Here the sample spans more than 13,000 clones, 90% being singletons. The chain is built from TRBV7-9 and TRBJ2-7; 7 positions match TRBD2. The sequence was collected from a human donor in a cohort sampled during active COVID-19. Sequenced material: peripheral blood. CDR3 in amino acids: CASSLVSSGISYEQYF. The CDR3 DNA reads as TGTGCCAGCAGCTTAGTATCCAGCGGGATATCCTACGAGCAGTACTTC.